This section outlines one T cell receptor beta chain sequence together with its context. No antigen is known for it. This entry comes from a study of shared clonotypes between healthy human individuals. Overall study findings and caveats: Depth was large, yet rarefaction showed that sorted-subset sequencing was incomplete.

Sequencing was performed with immunoSEQ multiplex PCR; in TCRdb, only in-frame clones are kept and a portion is missing. The table shows roughly 2,000,000 clones, with over 85% occurring only once. Only CD45RO-negative cells positively selected for CCR7 counted as naive CD8 cells, so terminally differentiated effector memory CD45RA+ cells were excluded. V was pared by 0 bases and J by 2 bases, with 1 base between. The CDR3 totals 12 residues. Germline V gene lookup returns CDR1 MDHEN and CDR2 SYDVKM. This clonotype was obtained from a man aged 18 to 29 in good health. Some clones in this sample may be carry-over from other donors' samples. The chain combines TRBV28 with TRBJ1-2; no definite D call. The material sequenced was naive CD8+ T cells from PBMCs. The CDR3: CASSLWNYGYTF. The CDR3 coding sequence is TGTGCCAGCAGTTTATGGAACTATGGCTACACCTTC.